The 15 T cell receptor beta chains in this list originate from one sample, sequenced in a study of regulatory T cells in long-lasting Graves disease. Arm-PCR with iRepertoire HTBI primers amplified the CDR3 regions for these TCR beta libraries. Via MiXCR, TCRdb re-called the multiplex PCR reads, giving one row per CDR3 protein. Altogether a few hundred thousand distinct CDR3 sequences are present, approximately 25% being singletons, with the ten largest covering roughly a quarter. Time point reported: persistent/refractory GD, antithyroid drugs over 5 years with positive TRAb. The TCR library used RNA extracted from PBMCs. The material sequenced was peripheral blood mononuclear cells (PBMCs), taken when the disease was refractory, from a patient treated with antithyroid drugs. The receptors shown here come from a woman in her thirties or forties with Graves disease.

The chain is built from TRBV28 and TRBJ2-1; TRBD2 agrees at 9 bases. In germline, CDR1 is MDHEN, CDR2 SYDVKM. This CDR3 is 14 amino acids long. Trimming removed 2 bases from V and 7 bases from J; junction bases left unmatched: 3. CDR3 sequence: CASSLVSGRNEQFF. The CDR3 DNA reads as TGTGCCAGCAGTTTAGTGAGCGGGAGGAATGAGCAGTTCTTC.

In this sample, this clonotype turned up a few times. The rearrangement joins TRBV20-1 to TRBJ2-2; TRBD2 matches 8 bases. Germline V gene data show CDR1 as DFQATT and CDR2 as SNEGSKA (reference sequence). The V segment lost 0 bases and the J segment 6 bases; nucleotides outside the gene matches: 9. The CDR3 length is 16 residues. In DNA, the CDR3 is TGCAGTGCTAGAGATCGACGGGAGGGGGTGGCCGGGGAGCTGTTTTTT. Translating gives CSARDRREGVAGELFF.

The chain couples TRBV11-2 to TRBJ1-3; D remains unclear. V was trimmed by 0 bases and J by 2 bases, leaving 5 bases between them. The CDR3 spans 14 residues. Per the germline V gene, CDR1 is SGHAT and CDR2 is FQNNGV. CDR3 loop: CASSLEATGNTIYF. The CDR3 DNA follows: TGTGCCAGCAGCTTAGAAGCGACTGGAAACACCATATATTTT.

This clonotype was seen a few times. The chain employs TRBV5-6 and TRBJ2-7; 7 bases are a match to TRBD2. V lost 5 bases, J lost 2 bases, and 10 bases stayed unmatched. Germline loops: CDR1 SGHDT, CDR2 YYEEEE. The CDR3 covers 15 residues. In nucleotides, the CDR3 is TGTGCCAGCAGAATGAACTCCGGGAGGCCCTACGAGCAGTACTTC. The encoded protein is CASRMNSGRPYEQYF. The full variable domain, with the rest looked up from reference TRBV5-6 and TRBJ2-7, is DAGVTQSPTHLIKTRGQQVTLRCSPKSGHDTVSWYQQALGQGPQFIFQYYEEEERQRGNFPDRFSGHQFPNYSSELNVNALLLGDSALYLCASRMNSGRPYEQYFGPGTRLTVT.

In the case of this clonotype: The germline gene is not matched at one end of the junction; a read error may be the cause. The chain joins TRBV5-1 to TRBJ2-6; tentative D call: TRBD1 (5 bases). From germline, CDR1 is SGHRS and CDR2 YFSETQ. The CDR3 loop spans 17 amino acids. The CDR3: CASSWGEDFSGANVLTF. The CDR3, as DNA: TGTGCCAGCAGTTGGGGCGAAGATTTCTCTGGGGCCAACGTCCTGACTTTC.

Remarks on this clonotype: A much larger clone differs from this one at a single base, so this may be a read error. The chain carries TRBV12-3 or TRBV12-4 and TRBJ2-7; D gene unclear. V was trimmed by 7 bases and J by 9 bases, leaving 13 bases between them. The CDR3 covers 11 residues. The CDR3 loop is CASTRGLGQYF. As DNA, the CDR3 is TGTGCCAGCACGCGAGGATTGGGGCAGTACTTC.

V usage is TRBV6-2 or TRBV6-3 and J usage is TRBJ2-2; D gene ambiguous. Germline CDR1 reads MNHEY; CDR2 reads SVGEGT. The CDR3 runs to 13 residues. Between the trimmed V and J ends, which lost 6 bases and 11 bases, there was a span of 16 bases. CDR3 sequence (DNA): TGTGCCAGCAGCCCATCTTACTTTACTGAGCTGTTTTTT. As protein: CASSPSYFTELFF.

This clonotype has at least ten counts. This chain links TRBV27 with TRBJ2-5; possible D gene TRBD1, 6 bases. This CDR3 has 14 residues. Germline-derived CDR1 and CDR2 are MNHEY and SMNVEV (reference sequence). V was trimmed by 5 bases and J by 5 bases, leaving 15 bases between them. CDR3 DNA sequence: TGTGCCAGCAGTCGGGTAGGACAGTCGGAGACCCAGTACTTC. It codes for CASSRVGQSETQYF.

The rearrangement joins TRBV19 to TRBJ1-1; 9 bases match TRBD1. Germline CDR1 reads LNHDA; CDR2 reads SQIVND (reference sequence). The CDR3 length is 14 residues. Germline trimming cut 4 bases from V and 6 bases from J; bases unmatched to any gene: 6. CDR3 sequence reads: CASSTGQGWSEAFF. CDR3 in DNA: TGTGCCAGTAGTACCGGACAGGGGTGGTCTGAAGCTTTCTTT.

The V call is TRBV11-2, the J call TRBJ2-7; 11 nucleotides agree with TRBD1. CDR3 length equals 20 residues. With 0 bases clipped from V and 3 bases from J, the junction kept 16 bases outside the gene matches. CDR1 SGHAT and CDR2 FQNNGV come from the germline V gene. The CDR3 bases are TGTGCCAGCAGCTTAGATCGGGCCCCACGGACAGGGGGCGCCGACTACGAGCAGTACTTC. It is translated as CASSLDRAPRTGGADYEQYF.

This clonotype was found a few times. This chain connects TRBV20-1 to TRBJ1-1; D gene uncertain. Germline assignment: CDR1 DFQATT and CDR2 SNEGSKA (reference sequence). V was clipped by 0 bases and J by 1 base, with 9 bases between them. The CDR3 is made up of 14 amino acids. CDR3 amino acids: CSARDHIGNTEAFF. CDR3 nucleotide sequence: TGCAGTGCTAGAGATCATATTGGGAACACTGAAGCTTTCTTT.

This clonotype was counted between two and nine times. The junction differs from germline at one of its ends, possibly a read error. The chain couples TRBV12-3 or TRBV12-4 to TRBJ1-3; TRBD1 is a possible D gene (6 bases). CDR3 length: 16 residues. The CDR3 spells CANSQDRTHSGNTIYF. CDR3 DNA sequence: TGTGCCAACAGTCAAGACAGGACCCACTCTGGAAACACCATATATTTT.

V usage is TRBV5-1 and J usage is TRBJ2-7; D might be TRBD2 (7 bases). This CDR3 region has 17 residues. CDR1 is SGHRS, CDR2 YFSETQ, per germline. V lost 4 bases, J lost 6 bases, and 26 bases lay in between. CDR3 nucleotides: TGCGCCAGCAGCCCCCGGGGGGCAGCGCAGGGGCGGTTCGAGCAGTACTTC. Protein: CASSPRGAAQGRFEQYF.

This clonotype was picked up a small number of times. The chain links TRBV12-3 or TRBV12-4 to TRBJ2-1; D might be TRBD2 (5 bases). V was shortened by 5 bases and J by 8 bases, with 13 bases between the two germline ends. The CDR3 length is 13 residues. The CDR3 region is CASSPFQADEQFF. In nucleotides, the CDR3 is TGTGCCAGCAGTCCTTTCCAAGCGGATGAGCAGTTCTTC.

This clonotype has at least ten counts. The rearrangement uses TRBV2 and TRBJ2-7, with TRBD2 matching 14 bases. J was trimmed by 4 bases and V by 6 bases; bases with no gene match: 8. The CDR3 totals 16 residues. Per the germline V gene, CDR1 is SNHLY and CDR2 is FYNNEI. Here the CDR3 reads CASRARRLAGGYEQYF. CDR3 nucleotide sequence: TGTGCCAGCAGAGCGCGCCGACTAGCGGGAGGGTACGAGCAGTACTTC.